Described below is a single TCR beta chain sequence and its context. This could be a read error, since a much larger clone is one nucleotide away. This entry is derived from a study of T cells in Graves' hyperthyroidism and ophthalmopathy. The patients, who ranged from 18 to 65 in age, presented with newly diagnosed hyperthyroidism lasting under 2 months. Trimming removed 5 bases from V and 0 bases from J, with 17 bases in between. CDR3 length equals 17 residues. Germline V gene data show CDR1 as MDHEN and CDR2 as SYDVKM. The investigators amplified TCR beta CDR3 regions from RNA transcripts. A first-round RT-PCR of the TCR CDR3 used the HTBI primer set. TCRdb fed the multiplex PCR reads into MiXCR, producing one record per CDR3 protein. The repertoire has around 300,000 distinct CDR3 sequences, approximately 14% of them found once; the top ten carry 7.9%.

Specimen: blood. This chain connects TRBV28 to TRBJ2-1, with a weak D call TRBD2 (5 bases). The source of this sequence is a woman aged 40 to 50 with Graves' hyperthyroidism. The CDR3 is CASSDTRGASSYNEQFF. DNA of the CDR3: TGTGCCAGCAGTGACACCCGGGGAGCTAGCTCCTACAATGAGCAGTTCTTC.